This T cell receptor (beta chain) was identified in a study of human T cells and chemical hapten exposure (dated by TCRdb to about 2021). For the wider study: Libraries were combined into a pool for sequencing, and differences in TCR yield between samples came mainly from small differences in library volumes within the pool. In alopecia patients, the study followed how the peripheral blood TCR repertoire changed in vivo over primary and secondary sensitization to diphenylcyclopropenone (DPC), a hapten. Both TCR alpha and TCR beta chains were sequenced from each blood RNA sample.

This clonotype was seen ten or more times. It has no known antigen specificity. Base-call qualities are not available, and no considerably larger clone is one nucleotide away. Unfractionated whole blood was collected in Tempus Blood RNA tubes, and total RNA was extracted from that blood. Five or six healthy volunteers acted as controls for TCR sequencing and had blood drawn at day 0, 2 weeks and 6 weeks. Libraries were constructed by 5' RACE. Sequenced on an Illumina MiSeq. Library preparation attached unique molecular identifiers to individual cDNA molecules for quantitative, reproducible TCR counting. The published analysis was carried out like this. The median number of TCRs per sample was some 100,000, ranging from 23,224 to 690,600. The Decombinator software suite was used to annotate V, J and CDR3 in the TCR reads. To make PS versus PT1 abundance plots, every sample was subsampled to the same number of TCRs (28,000). TCRs were defined as expanded if absent before sensitization and observed at least eight times at the 2-week time point. The public reads were reprocessed in TCRdb via fastp at Q25 and MiXCR, keeping in-frame beta chains. Rows with a matching CDR3 protein are joined into one entry that keeps the most common DNA and genes. The V and J calls and clone size are TCRdb's, not the authors'. The sample table shows some 150,000 distinct CDR3 sequences, and roughly 4.1% are seen once. The top ten clones comprise approximately 1.4% of the sample.

Paper-wide results and their limitations: After repeated subsampling, changes were observed in the strength of the expansion versus patch-test correlation and in the threshold at which the correlation became significant. No change with DPC sensitization was found in the number of TCRs above 1 in 1000 frequency, and no evidence of global repertoire structure alterations was found.

The germline V gene sets CDR1 to SGHDT and CDR2 to YYEEEE. Taken from cysteine to phenylalanine, the CDR3 has 17 residues. The CDR3 DNA has 51 bases and is translated from base 1. Trimming accounts for 2 bases at V and 4 bases at J, while the number of junction bases matched to no gene is 9. Here the chain combines TRBV5-6 and TRBJ2-5, with 12 bases in between that match TRBD2. This receptor was obtained from a female donor in good health. The DNA reads TGTGCCAGCAGCTTTTCTTACCTAGCGGGGGGGCCAGAGACCCAGTACTTC. This codes for CASSFSYLAGGPETQYF. The full variable domain, with segments outside the CDR3 supplied by the reference TRBV5-6 and TRBJ2-5 proteins, appears as DAGVTQSPTHLIKTRGQQVTLRCSPKSGHDTVSWYQQALGQGPQFIFQYYEEEERQRGNFPDRFSGHQFPNYSSELNVNALLLGDSALYLCASSFSYLAGGPETQYFGPGTRLLVL.